The T cell receptor beta chain under discussion was sequenced for a study of cytotoxic CD8 clonotypes in ibrutinib-treated CLL. Study-wide points: In comparison with age-matched healthy donors, baseline clonality was higher and tracked circulating CD8+ T-cell counts.

Per the germline V gene, CDR1 is SGHDN and CDR2 is FVKESK. This CDR3 comprises 14 residues. The germline V and J ends were trimmed by 0 bases and 10 bases, with 15 bases remaining between them. TCRdb's table, derived via immunoSEQ multiplex PCR, lists solely in-frame clones and lacks some. This sample carries around 70,000 clones, more than 75% of them seen once, and the ten largest clones take under 8.5%. With regard to this clone: As yet, its antigen is unknown.

The receptor comes from a human donor with chronic lymphocytic leukemia. The chain has TRBV14 and TRBJ2-5; perhaps D is TRBD1 or TRBD2 (5 bases each). The sequenced sample was PBMCs, obtained at disease progression, from a patient treated with ibrutinib. The CDR3 nucleotides are TGTGCCAGCAGCCAAGATCTAGAGGGGTTGGACCAGTACTTC. It translates to CASSQDLEGLDQYF.